A single sample is the source of the 16 T cell receptor beta chains below, sequenced in a study of B cell selection in AIRE deficiency. The assay was immunoSEQ multiplex PCR, and TCRdb's table has in-frame clones only and misses some. The table lists 1,500 to 2,000 clones, roughly 88% of them singletons, with roughly 1.4% in the top ten. The sorted conventional CD4 T cells were gated as CD4+CD127+. Material for sequencing was CD4+CD127+ conventional T cells sorted from PBMCs. The receptors shown here come from a human donor in good health.

The rearrangement uses TRBV7-8 and TRBJ2-7; 9 nucleotides align to TRBD1. V shed 4 bases and J 2 bases; nucleotides not matched to a gene: 0. Germline V lookup: CDR1 SGHVS, CDR2 FQNEAQ. CDR3 size: 13 residues. The CDR3 DNA reads TGTGCCAGCAGCTGGGACAGGGCCTACGAGCAGTACTTC. It encodes CASSWDRAYEQYF.

The chain has TRBV4-2 and TRBJ2-2; 8 nucleotides match TRBD1. The V segment lost 4 bases and the J segment 2 bases; nucleotides outside the gene matches: 6. The V gene's germline CDR1 is LGHNA and CDR2 YNFKEQ. The CDR3 runs 16 residues. The CDR3 protein is CASSLQGALNTGELFF. The CDR3 DNA is TGTGCCAGCAGCCTTCAGGGGGCTCTTAACACCGGGGAGCTGTTTTTT.

This clone has only one observation. The chain is built from TRBV6-5 and TRBJ1-2; unclear D gene. Deletions cut 2 bases from V and 4 bases from J, with 14 bases between. Per the germline V gene, CDR1 is MNHEY and CDR2 is SVGAGI. CDR3 length: 15 residues. The CDR3 loop reads CASSYEVGATYGYTF. In DNA, the CDR3 is TGTGCCAGCAGTTACGAGGTTGGAGCCACCTATGGCTACACCTTC.

J is TRBJ2-5 and V is TRBV12-5; D possibly corresponds to TRBD2 (5 bases). The CDR3 contains 16 residues. CDR1 LGHNT and CDR2 FRNRAP come from the germline V gene. Trimming took 7 bases from V and 5 from J, leaving 23 bases between them. The CDR3 reads CASALVEVNQRETQYF. The CDR3 bases are TGTGCTAGTGCCCTCGTGGAGGTTAACCAGAGGGAGACCCAGTACTTC. The full variable domain, its missing parts supplied by reference TRBV12-5 and TRBJ2-5, is DARVTQTPRHKVTEMGQEVTMRCQPILGHNTVFWYRQTMMQGLELLAYFRNRAPLDDSGMPKDRFSAEMPDATLATLKIQPSEPRDSAVYFCASALVEVNQRETQYFGPGTRLLVL.

This rearrangement joins TRBV6-6 to TRBJ2-1; TRBD1 might be the D (5 bases). There are 15 residues in the CDR3. Per germline, CDR1 MNHNY and CDR2 SVGAGI (reference sequence). The V and J ends lost 0 bases and 9 bases respectively, with 15 bases between them. CDR3 in DNA: TGTGCCAGCAGTTACTCAGGGGAAGGTGTGAGTGAGCAGTTCTTC. This translates into CASSYSGEGVSEQFF.

This clone was observed a handful of times. The V and J genes are TRBV28 and TRBJ1-1; D gene uncertain. This CDR3 spans 11 amino acids. Germline V gene data show CDR1 as MDHEN and CDR2 as SYDVKM. V dropped 0 bases and J dropped 8 bases, with 4 bases sitting between them. Here the CDR3 DNA reads TGTGCCAGCAGTTTATGGCACGAAGCTTTCTTT. This gives the protein CASSLWHEAFF.

This clone was counted once. V usage is TRBV7-8 and J usage is TRBJ1-5, with a weak D call TRBD1 (6 bases). There are 14 residues in the CDR3. The germline gives CDR1 SGHVS, CDR2 FQNEAQ. V was trimmed by 1 base and J by 4 bases, leaving 8 bases between them. CDR3 nucleotides: TGTGCCAGCAGCTTAGGTACAGGGAATCAGCCCCAGCATTTT. The encoded protein is CASSLGTGNQPQHF.

The chain combines TRBV10-2 with TRBJ2-7; weak D call: TRBD2 (5 bases). With 2 bases removed from V and 4 bases from J, the gap between germline ends came to 12 bases. CDR3 length equals 14 residues. Germline CDR1 is WSHSY and CDR2 is SAAADI. The CDR3 region has the DNA TGCGCCAGCAGTGAGGCTAGCTCTTGGTACGAGCAGTACTTC. Translated: CASSEASSWYEQYF.

In DNA form, the CDR3 reads TGTGCCAGCAGTGTCGGGTCAGCGTACGAGCAGTACTTC. Its protein product is CASSVGSAYEQYF. The J gene is TRBJ2-7, the V gene TRBV6-5, with D hard to call. Trimming left V 5 bases short and J 4 bases short, with 12 bases between. The CDR3 extends over 13 amino acids. Looked up from germline, CDR1 is MNHEY and CDR2 is SVGAGI.

This chain connects TRBV27 to TRBJ1-2, with 7 bases fitting TRBD1. The CDR3 contains 15 residues. The trim removed 2 bases at V and 4 bases at J, leaving 7 bases unmatched. The germline V gene encodes CDR1 MNHEY and CDR2 SMNVEV (reference sequence). As DNA, the CDR3 is TGTGCCAGCAGTTTAAGGGGGGACAGTCCCTATGGCTACACCTTC. This gives the protein CASSLRGDSPYGYTF.

This clone has only a few counts. This sequence joins TRBV28 and TRBJ1-4; no firm D call. This CDR3 has 11 residues. CDR1 is MDHEN and CDR2 is SYDVKM in the germline V gene. V gave up 10 bases and J gave up 10 bases, with 13 bases separating them. CDR3 sequence reads: CATESDAKLFF. CDR3 nucleotides: TGTGCCACCGAATCGGACGCAAAACTGTTTTTT.

A single count supports this clone. This rearrangement joins TRBV5-4 to TRBJ2-7; 11 bases line up with TRBD2. The CDR3 length is 16 residues. The J segment lost 3 bases and the V segment lost 2 bases, leaving 7 bases of the junction unmatched. Germline CDR1 and CDR2: SGHNT and YYREEE (reference sequence). CDR3 sequence: CASSLWVGTSGYEQYF. CDR3 nucleotides: TGTGCCAGCAGCTTATGGGTAGGGACTAGCGGCTACGAGCAGTACTTC.

The V call is TRBV27, the J call TRBJ2-7; 8 bases match TRBD1. The V gene end was trimmed by 10 bases and the J gene end by 0 bases; junction bases not matched to a gene: 11. Germline values: CDR1 MNHEY, CDR2 SMNVEV (reference sequence). The CDR3 has 15 residues. The CDR3 spells CATKIVGQASYEQYF. DNA of the CDR3: TGTGCCACCAAGATCGTGGGACAGGCCTCCTACGAGCAGTACTTC.

This clone was seen just once. The chain's CDR3 is CASSPRGSTGTYEQYF. The CDR3 DNA reads TGTGCCAGCAGTCCCCGGGGGTCCACAGGAACCTACGAGCAGTACTTC. The chain couples TRBV28 to TRBJ2-7; TRBD2 might be the D (6 bases). Trimming took 5 bases from V and 2 from J, leaving 19 bases between them. The CDR3 sequence is 16 residues long. Germline CDR1 and CDR2: MDHEN and SYDVKM.

The genes are TRBV5-1 and TRBJ2-7, with 13 bases fitting TRBD2. Germline-derived CDR1 and CDR2 are SGHRS and YFSETQ. CDR3 length: 15 amino acids. V dropped 4 bases and J dropped 2; count of bases not matched to a gene: 3. In DNA, the CDR3 is TGCGCCAGCAGCGAGGGACTAGCGGGGCCCTACGAGCAGTACTTC. Translating gives CASSEGLAGPYEQYF.

The V and J genes are TRBV7-2 and TRBJ2-5; a possible D gene is TRBD2 (5 bases). The V end was cut by 5 bases, the J end by 0 bases, with 10 bases between. There are 14 residues in the CDR3. In germline, CDR1 is SGHTA, CDR2 FQGNSA. CDR3 residues: CASSDSAYQETQYF. CDR3 DNA: TGTGCCAGCAGCGATAGCGCATACCAAGAGACCCAGTACTTC.